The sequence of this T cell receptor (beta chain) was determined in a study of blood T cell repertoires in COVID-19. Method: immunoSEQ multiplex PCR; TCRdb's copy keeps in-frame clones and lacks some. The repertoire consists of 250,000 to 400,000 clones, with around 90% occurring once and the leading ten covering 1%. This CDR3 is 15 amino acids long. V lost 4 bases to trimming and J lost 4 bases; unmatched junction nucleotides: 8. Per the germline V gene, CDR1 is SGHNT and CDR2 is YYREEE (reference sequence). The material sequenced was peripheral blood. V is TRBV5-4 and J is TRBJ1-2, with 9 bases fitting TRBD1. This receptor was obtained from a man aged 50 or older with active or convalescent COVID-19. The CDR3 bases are TGTGCCAGCAGCCCCGGGACAGGGATCGGCTATGGCTACACCTTC. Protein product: CASSPGTGIGYGYTF.